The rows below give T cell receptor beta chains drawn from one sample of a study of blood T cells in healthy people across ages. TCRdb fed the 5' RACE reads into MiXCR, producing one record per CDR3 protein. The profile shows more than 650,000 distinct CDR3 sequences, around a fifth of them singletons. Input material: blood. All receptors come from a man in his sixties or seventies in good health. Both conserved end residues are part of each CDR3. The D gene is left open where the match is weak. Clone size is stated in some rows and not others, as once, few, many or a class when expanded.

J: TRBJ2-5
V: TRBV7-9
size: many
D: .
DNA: TGTGCCAGCAGCCAAGGACGGTTTCAAGAGACCCAGTACTTC
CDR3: CASSQGRFQETQYF

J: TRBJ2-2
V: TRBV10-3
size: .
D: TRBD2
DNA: TGTGCCATCAGTGAGTCGGAACTAGCGGGAGCGACCGGGGAGCTGTTTTTT
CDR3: CAISESELAGATGELFF

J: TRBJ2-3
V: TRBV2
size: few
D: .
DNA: TGTGCCAGCAACCAACAGGGTGGGGGCACAGATACGCAGTATTTT
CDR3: CASNQQGGGTDTQYF

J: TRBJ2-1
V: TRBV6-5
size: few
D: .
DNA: TGTGCCAGCAGTTACTCGAATATCGGGCCATTTCTGGGTAATGAGCAGTTCTTC
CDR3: CASSYSNIGPFLGNEQFF

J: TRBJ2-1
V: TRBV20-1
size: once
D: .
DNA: TGCAGTGCTAGAGGGGTGTTATGGGCGGGCTACAATGAGCAGTTCTTC
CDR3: CSARGVLWAGYNEQFF

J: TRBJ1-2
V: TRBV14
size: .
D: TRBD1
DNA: TGTGCCAGCAGCCAAGATCTGAGAGACAGGGCGCGGGGCTACACCTTC
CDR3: CASSQDLRDRARGYTF

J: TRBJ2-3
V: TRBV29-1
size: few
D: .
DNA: TGCAGCGTCGGTTATACTACTAGCACAGATACGCGGTATTTT
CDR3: CSVGYTTSTDTRYF

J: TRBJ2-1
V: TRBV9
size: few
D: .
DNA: TGTGCCAGCGGGGGCAATGAGCAGTTCTTC
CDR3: CASGGNEQFF

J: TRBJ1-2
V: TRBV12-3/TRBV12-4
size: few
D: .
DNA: TGTGCCAGCAGTTTAGCGGTGGGGGGCGGCGGCTACACCTTC
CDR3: CASSLAVGGGGYTF

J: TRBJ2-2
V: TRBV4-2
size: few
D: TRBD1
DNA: TGTGCCAGCAGCTTTATCACAGGGGGGCCTATTGGCGGGGAGCTGTTTTTT
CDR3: CASSFITGGPIGGELFF

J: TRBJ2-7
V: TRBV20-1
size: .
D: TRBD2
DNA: TGCAGTGCCAAGGACGGGGGGGTCGCTCCGTACTTC
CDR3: CSAKDGGVAPYF

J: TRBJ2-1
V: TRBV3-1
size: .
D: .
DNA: TGTGCCAGCAGCCCCTTGGGCAGGGTCACCTACAATGAGCAGTTCTTC
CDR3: CASSPLGRVTYNEQFF

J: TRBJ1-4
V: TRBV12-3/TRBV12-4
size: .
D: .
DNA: TGTGCCAGCAGTTTAGCTCGGCGGGGTGAAAAACTGTTTTTT
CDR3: CASSLARRGEKLFF

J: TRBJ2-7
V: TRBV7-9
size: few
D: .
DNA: TGTGCCAGCAGCTTAGCGCCAGGAGAGCAGTACTTC
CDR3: CASSLAPGEQYF

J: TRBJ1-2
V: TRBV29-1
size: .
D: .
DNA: TGCAGCGTTGGGGTTTTTGAGGGGGGCTACACCTTC
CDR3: CSVGVFEGGYTF

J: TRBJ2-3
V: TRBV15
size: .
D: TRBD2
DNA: TGTGCCACCAGCACCCTCGGTGCGGGGGGCACAGATACGCAGTATTTT
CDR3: CATSTLGAGGTDTQYF

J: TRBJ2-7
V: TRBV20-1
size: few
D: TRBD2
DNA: TGCAGTGCTGATCGTGAGACTAGCGGATCCTACGAGCAGTACTTC
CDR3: CSADRETSGSYEQYF

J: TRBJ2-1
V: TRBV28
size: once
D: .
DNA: TGTGCCAGCAGTGGCGGGTTTGTCTACAATGAGCAGTTCTTC
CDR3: CASSGGFVYNEQFF

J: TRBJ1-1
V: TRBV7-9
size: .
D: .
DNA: TGTGCCAGCAGCACTGAACGTGCGAACACTGAAGCTTTCTTT
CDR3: CASSTERANTEAFF

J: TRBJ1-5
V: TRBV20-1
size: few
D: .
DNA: TGCAGTGCTGGGGGAGGGAACCAGCCCCAGCATTTT
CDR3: CSAGGGNQPQHF

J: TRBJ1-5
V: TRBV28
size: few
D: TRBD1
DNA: TGTGCCAGTAGGGGGGCAGGGGGTTGGCAGCCCCAGCATTTT
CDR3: CASRGAGGWQPQHF

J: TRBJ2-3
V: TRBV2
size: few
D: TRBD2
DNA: TGTGCCAGCAGTCTTTGGGAGGGGAGCACAGATACGCAGTATTTT
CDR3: CASSLWEGSTDTQYF

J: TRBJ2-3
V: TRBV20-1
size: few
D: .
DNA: TGCAGTGCTAGTACCGGGGCGGATACGCAGTATTTT
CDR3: CSASTGADTQYF

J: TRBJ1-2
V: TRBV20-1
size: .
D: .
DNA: TGCAGTGCTAGCGGAACAGGGTTAGAGAATGGCTACACCTTC
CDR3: CSASGTGLENGYTF

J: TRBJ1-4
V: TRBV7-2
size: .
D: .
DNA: TGTGCCAGCAGCTTAGAGGGACGGTCTGCAACTAATGAAAAACTGTTTTTT
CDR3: CASSLEGRSATNEKLFF

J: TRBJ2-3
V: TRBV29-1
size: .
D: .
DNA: TGCAGCGTTGAAGACAGGGCCACAGATACGCAGTATTTT
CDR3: CSVEDRATDTQYF

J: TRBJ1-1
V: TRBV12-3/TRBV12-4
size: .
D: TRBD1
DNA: TGTGCCAGCAGGGACGGACAGGGAAAGACTGAAGCTTTCTTT
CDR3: CASRDGQGKTEAFF

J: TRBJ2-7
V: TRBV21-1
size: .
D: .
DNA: TGTGCCAGCAGCAAAGAGGAGGCAGGGAGGTTTGGAAGCTACGAGCAGTACTTC
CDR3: CASSKEEAGRFGSYEQYF